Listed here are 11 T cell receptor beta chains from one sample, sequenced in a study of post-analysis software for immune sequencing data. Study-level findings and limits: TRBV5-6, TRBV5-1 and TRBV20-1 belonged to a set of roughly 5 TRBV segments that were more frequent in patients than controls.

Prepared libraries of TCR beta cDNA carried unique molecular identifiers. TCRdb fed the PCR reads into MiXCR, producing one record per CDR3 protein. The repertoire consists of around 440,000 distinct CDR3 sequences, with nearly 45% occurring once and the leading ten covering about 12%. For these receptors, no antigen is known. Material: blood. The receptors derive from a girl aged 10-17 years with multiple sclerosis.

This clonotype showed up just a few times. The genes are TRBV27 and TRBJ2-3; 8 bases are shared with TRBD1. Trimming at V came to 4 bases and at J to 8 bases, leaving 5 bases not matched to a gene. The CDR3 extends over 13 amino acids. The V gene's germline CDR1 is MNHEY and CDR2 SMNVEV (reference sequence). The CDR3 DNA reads TGTGCCAGCAGTTATAGGACAGGGAGTACGCAGTATTTT. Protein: CASSYRTGSTQYF.

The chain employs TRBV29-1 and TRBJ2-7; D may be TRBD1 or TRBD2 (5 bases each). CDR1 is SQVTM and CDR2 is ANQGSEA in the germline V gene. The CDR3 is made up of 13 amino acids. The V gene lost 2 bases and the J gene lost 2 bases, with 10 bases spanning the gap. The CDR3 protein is CSVEQGETYEQYF. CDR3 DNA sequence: TGCAGCGTTGAACAGGGAGAGACCTACGAGCAGTACTTC.

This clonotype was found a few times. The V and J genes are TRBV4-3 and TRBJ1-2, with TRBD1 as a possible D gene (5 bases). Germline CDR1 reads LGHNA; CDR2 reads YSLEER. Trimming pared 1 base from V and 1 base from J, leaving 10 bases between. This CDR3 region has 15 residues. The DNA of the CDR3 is TGCGCCAGCAGCCAAGTTCCAGGGATTAACTATGGCTACACCTTC. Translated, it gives CASSQVPGINYGYTF.

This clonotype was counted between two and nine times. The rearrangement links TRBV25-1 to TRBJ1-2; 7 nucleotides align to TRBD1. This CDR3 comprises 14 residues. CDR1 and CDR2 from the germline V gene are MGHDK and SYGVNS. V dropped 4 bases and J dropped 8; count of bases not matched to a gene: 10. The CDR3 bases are TGTGCCAGCAGTGCCGACAGGGAGAGGGTCGGCTACACCTTC. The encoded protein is CASSADRERVGYTF.

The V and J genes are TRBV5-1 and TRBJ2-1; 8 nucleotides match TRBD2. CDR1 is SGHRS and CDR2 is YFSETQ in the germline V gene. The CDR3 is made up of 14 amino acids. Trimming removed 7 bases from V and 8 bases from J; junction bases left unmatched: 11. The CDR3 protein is CASRNLGAGDEQFF. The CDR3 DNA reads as TGCGCCAGCCGGAATCTTGGAGCGGGAGATGAGCAGTTCTTC.

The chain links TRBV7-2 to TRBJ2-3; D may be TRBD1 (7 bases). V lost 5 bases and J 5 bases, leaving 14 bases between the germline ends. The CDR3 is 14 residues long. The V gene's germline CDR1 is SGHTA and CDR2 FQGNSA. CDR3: CASSAGQLRDTQYF. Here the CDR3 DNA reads TGTGCCAGCAGCGCGGGACAGCTAAGAGATACGCAGTATTTT.

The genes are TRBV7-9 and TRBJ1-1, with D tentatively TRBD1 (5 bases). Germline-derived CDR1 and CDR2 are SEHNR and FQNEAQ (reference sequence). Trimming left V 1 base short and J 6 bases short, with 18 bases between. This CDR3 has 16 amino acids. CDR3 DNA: TGTGCCAGCAGCTTAGTAGGGCGGGGGTTCGAGGCTGAAGCTTTCTTT. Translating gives CASSLVGRGFEAEAFF. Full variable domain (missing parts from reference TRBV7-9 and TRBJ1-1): DTGVSQNPRHKITKRGQNVTFRCDPISEHNRLYWYRQTLGQGPEFLTYFQNEAQLEKSRLLSDRFSAERPKGSFSTLEIQRTEQGDSAMYLCASSLVGRGFEAEAFFGQGTRLTVV.

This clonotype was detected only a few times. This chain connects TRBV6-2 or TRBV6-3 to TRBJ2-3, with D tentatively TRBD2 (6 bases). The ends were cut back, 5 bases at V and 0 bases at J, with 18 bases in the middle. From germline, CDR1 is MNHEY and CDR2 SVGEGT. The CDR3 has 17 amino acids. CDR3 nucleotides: TGTGCCAGCAGTGATCTTAGCGGACCGGGAAGCACAGATACGCAGTATTTT. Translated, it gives CASSDLSGPGSTDTQYF.

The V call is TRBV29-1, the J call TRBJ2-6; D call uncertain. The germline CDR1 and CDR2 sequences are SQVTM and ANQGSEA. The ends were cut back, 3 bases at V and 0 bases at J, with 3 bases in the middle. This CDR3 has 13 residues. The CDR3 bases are TGCAGCGTTGACCTCTCTGGGGCCAACGTCCTGACTTTC. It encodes CSVDLSGANVLTF.

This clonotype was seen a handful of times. In nucleotides, the CDR3 is TGCAGCGTTGAGGGAGCGCTTGGGACTGGCAATGAGCAGTTCTTC. Its translation: CSVEGALGTGNEQFF. This chain uses TRBV29-1 with TRBJ2-1; D may be TRBD2 (6 bases). The V gene lost 3 bases and the J gene lost 6 bases, with 18 bases spanning the gap. The CDR3 consists of 15 residues. Per germline, CDR1 SQVTM and CDR2 ANQGSEA.

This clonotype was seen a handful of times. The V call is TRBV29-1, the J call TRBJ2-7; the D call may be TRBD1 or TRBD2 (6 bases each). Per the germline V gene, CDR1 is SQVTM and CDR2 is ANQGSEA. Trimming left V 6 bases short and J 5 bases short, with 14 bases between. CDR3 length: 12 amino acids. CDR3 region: CSVVRGENEQYF. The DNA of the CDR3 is TGCAGCGTGGTAAGGGGGGAGAACGAGCAGTACTTC.